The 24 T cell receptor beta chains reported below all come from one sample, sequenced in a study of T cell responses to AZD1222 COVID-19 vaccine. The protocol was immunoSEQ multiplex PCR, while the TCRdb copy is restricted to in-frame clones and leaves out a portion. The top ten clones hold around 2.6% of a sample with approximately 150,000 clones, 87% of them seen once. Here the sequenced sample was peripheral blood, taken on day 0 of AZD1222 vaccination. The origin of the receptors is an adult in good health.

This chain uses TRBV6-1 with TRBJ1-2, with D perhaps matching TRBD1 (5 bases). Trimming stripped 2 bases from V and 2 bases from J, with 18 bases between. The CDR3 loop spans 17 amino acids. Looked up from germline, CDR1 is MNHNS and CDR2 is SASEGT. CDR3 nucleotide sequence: TGTGCCAGCAGTGAATGGGATGGGGGTTGGCCGAACTATGGCTACACCTTC. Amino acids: CASSEWDGGWPNYGYTF.

This CDR3 reads CASSSTDPYKDSYNEQFF. In DNA, the CDR3 is TGTGCCAGCAGCTCAACCGACCCTTACAAGGACTCCTACAATGAGCAGTTCTTC. This rearrangement joins TRBV7-9 to TRBJ2-1, with D unclear. Germline V lookup: CDR1 SEHNR, CDR2 FQNEAQ (reference sequence). The CDR3 loop spans 18 amino acids. Trimming removed 4 bases at V and 0 bases at J, with 19 bases between.

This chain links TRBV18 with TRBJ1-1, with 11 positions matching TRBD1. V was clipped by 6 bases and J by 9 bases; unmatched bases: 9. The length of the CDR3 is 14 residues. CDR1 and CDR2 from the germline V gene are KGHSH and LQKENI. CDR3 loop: CASSSGQGALQAFF. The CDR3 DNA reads TGTGCCAGCTCCTCCGGACAGGGGGCCCTCCAAGCTTTCTTT.

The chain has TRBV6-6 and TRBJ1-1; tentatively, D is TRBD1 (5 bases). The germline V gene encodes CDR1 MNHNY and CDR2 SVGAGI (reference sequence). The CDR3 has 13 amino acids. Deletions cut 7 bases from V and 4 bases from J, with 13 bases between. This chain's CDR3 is CASTLGGSTEAFF. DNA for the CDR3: TGTGCCAGCACTCTCGGGGGTAGCACTGAAGCTTTCTTT.

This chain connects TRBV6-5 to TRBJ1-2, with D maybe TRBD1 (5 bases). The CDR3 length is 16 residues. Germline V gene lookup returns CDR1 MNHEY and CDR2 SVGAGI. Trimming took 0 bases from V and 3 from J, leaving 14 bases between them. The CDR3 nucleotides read TGTGCCAGCAGTTACTCATTGGGGGGATCGGACTATGGCTACACCTTC. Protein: CASSYSLGGSDYGYTF.

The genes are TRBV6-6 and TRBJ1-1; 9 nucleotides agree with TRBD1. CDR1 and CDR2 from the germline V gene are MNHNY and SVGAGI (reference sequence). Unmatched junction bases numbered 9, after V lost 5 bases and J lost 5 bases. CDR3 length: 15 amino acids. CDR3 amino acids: CASSLGTGRVTEAFF. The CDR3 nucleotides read TGTGCCAGCAGTCTAGGGACAGGGAGGGTGACTGAAGCTTTCTTT.

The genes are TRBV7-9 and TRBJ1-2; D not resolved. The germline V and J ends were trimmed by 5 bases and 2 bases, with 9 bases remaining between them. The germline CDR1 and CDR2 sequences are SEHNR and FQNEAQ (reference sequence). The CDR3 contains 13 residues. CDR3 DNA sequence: TGTGCCAGCAGCACCCCAGTAAACTATGGCTACACCTTC. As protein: CASSTPVNYGYTF.

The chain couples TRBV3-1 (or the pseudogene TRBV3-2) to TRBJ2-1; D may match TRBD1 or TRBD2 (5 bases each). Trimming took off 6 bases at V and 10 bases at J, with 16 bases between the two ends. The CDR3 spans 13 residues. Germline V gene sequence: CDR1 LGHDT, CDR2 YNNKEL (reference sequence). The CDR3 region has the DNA TGTGCCAGCAGTCTGAACTTGGGGACGGAGCAGTTCTTC. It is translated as CASSLNLGTEQFF.

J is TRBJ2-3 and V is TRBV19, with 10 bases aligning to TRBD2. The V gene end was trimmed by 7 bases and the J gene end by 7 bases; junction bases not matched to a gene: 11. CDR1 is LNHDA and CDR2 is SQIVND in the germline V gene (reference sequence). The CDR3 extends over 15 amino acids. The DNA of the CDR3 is TGTGCCAGTACTCCTGGGGCTAGCGGGAGTTATACGCAGTATTTT. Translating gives CASTPGASGSYTQYF.

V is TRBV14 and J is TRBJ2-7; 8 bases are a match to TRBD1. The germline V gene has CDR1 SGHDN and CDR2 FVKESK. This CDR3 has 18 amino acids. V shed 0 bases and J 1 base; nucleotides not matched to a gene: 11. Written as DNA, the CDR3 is TGTGCCAGCAGCCAAGATCTAGACGTCGGGACAGGTTCCTACGAGCAGTACTTC. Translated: CASSQDLDVGTGSYEQYF.

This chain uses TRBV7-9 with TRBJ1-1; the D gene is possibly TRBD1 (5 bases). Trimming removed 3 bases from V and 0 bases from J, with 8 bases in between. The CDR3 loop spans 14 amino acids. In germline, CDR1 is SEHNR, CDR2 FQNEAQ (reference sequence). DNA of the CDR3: TGTGCCAGCAGCTTTGGGGCTTTGAACACTGAAGCTTTCTTT. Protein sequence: CASSFGALNTEAFF.

CDR3 sequence: CASSIGTGGPYEQYF. The CDR3 bases are TGTGCCAGTAGTATAGGGACAGGGGGTCCCTACGAGCAGTACTTC. The rearrangement links TRBV19 to TRBJ2-7; the match to TRBD1 covers 10 bases. V lost 1 base and J lost 2; bases outside the gene matches: 2. Looked up from germline, CDR1 is LNHDA and CDR2 is SQIVND (reference sequence). The CDR3 is made up of 15 amino acids.

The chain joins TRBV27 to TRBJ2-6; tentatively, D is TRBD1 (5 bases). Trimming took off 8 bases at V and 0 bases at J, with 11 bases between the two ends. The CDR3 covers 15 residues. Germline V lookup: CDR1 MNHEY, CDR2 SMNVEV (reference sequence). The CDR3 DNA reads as TGTGCCAGCTCCACAGGTAGCTCTGGGGCCAACGTCCTGACTTTC. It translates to CASSTGSSGANVLTF.

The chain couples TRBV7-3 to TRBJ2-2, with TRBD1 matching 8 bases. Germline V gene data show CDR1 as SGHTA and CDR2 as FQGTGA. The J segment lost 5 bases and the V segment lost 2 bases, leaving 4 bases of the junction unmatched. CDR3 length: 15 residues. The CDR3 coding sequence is TGTGCCAGCAGCTTAGAGCAGGGGGCGACCGGGGAGCTGTTTTTT. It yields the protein CASSLEQGATGELFF.

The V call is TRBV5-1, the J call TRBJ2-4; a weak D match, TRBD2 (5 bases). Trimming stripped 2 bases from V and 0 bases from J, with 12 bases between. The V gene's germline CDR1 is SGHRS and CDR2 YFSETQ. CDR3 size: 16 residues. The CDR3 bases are TGCGCCAGCAGCTTTCAAGGACTTTTAGCCAAAAACATTCAGTACTTC. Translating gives CASSFQGLLAKNIQYF. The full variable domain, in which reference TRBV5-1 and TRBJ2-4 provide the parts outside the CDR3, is KAGVTQTPRYLIKTRGQQVTLSCSPISGHRSVSWYQQTPGQGLQFLFEYFSETQRNKGNFPGRFSGRQFSNSRSEMNVSTLELGDSALYLCASSFQGLLAKNIQYFGAGTRLSVL.

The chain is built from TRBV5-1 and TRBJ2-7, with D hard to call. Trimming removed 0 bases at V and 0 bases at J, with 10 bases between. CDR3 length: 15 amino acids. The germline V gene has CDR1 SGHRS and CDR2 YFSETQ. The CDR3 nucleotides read TGCGCCAGCAGCTTGGCACTGAGAAACTCCTACGAGCAGTACTTC. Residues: CASSLALRNSYEQYF. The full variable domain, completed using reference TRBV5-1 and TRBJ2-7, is KAGVTQTPRYLIKTRGQQVTLSCSPISGHRSVSWYQQTPGQGLQFLFEYFSETQRNKGNFPGRFSGRQFSNSRSEMNVSTLELGDSALYLCASSLALRNSYEQYFGPGTRLTVT.

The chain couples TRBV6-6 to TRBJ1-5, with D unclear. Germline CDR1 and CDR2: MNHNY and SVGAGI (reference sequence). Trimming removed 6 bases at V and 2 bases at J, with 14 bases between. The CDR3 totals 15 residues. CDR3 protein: CASSQQGRGNQPQHF. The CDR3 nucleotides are TGTGCCAGCAGCCAGCAAGGTCGGGGCAATCAGCCCCAGCATTTT.

CDR3 nucleotides: TGTGCCAGCGGGGTTAACTATGGCTACACCTTC. Its translation is CASGVNYGYTF. The chain uses TRBV28 and TRBJ1-2; D not certain. The germline gives CDR1 MDHEN, CDR2 SYDVKM. With 8 bases removed from V and 1 base from J, the gap between germline ends came to 5 bases. The CDR3 covers 11 residues.

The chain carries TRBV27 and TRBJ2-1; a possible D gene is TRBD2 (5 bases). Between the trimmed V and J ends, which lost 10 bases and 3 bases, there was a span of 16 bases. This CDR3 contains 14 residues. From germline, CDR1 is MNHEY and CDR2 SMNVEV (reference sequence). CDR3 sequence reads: CATQRLADYNEQFF. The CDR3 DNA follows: TGTGCCACCCAGCGGCTAGCAGACTACAATGAGCAGTTCTTC.

The CDR3 DNA sequence: TGTGCCAGCAGTTCTACGACAGGGTGGAGCACAGATACGCAGTATTTT. It yields the protein CASSSTTGWSTDTQYF. The gene calls are TRBV27 and TRBJ2-3; TRBD1 matches 7 bases. The ends lost 4 bases at V and 0 bases at J; junction bases unmatched: 7. CDR1 is MNHEY and CDR2 is SMNVEV in the germline V gene (reference sequence). The CDR3 runs 16 residues.

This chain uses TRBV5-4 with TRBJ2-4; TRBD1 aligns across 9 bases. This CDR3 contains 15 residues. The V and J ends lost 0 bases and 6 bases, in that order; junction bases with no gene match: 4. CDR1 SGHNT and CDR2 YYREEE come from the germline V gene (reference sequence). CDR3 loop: CASSLGDRVGNIQYF. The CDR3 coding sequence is TGTGCCAGCAGCTTGGGGGACAGGGTCGGAAACATTCAGTACTTC.

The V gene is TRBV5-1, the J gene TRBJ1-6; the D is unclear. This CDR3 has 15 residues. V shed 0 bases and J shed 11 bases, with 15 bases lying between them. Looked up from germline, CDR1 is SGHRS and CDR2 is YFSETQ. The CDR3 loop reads CASSLGPNPGTPLHF. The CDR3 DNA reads TGCGCCAGCAGCTTGGGACCTAACCCCGGAACACCCCTCCACTTT.

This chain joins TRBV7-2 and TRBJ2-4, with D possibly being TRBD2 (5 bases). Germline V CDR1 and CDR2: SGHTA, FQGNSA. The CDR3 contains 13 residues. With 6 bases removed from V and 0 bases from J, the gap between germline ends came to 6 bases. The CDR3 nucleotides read TGTGCCAGCAGTGGACTAGCCAAAAACATTCAGTACTTC. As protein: CASSGLAKNIQYF.

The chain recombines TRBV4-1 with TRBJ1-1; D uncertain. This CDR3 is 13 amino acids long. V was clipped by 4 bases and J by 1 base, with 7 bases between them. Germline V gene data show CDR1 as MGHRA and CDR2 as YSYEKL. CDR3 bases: TGCGCCAGCAGCCTTTACGGGAACACTGAAGCTTTCTTT. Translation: CASSLYGNTEAFF.